Described below is a single TCR beta chain sequence and its context. Its matching antigen is unknown. This sample is drawn from a study of T cell responses to AZD1222 COVID-19 vaccine. The ends were cut back, 1 base at V and 6 bases at J, with 15 bases in the middle. The CDR3 length is 15 residues. CDR1 is LNHNV and CDR2 is YYDKDF in the germline V gene (reference sequence). Notes on the study in general: In a largely white British group with more females than males, clonal diversity was possibly underestimated. Repertoires were obtained only post-peak T cell response. With two AZD1222 doses given, Spike-specific TCR breadth and depth both rose.

Repertoires were generated with immunoSEQ multiplex PCR, while TCRdb's copy carries only in-frame clones and drops some. The table has roughly 80,000 clones, approximately 90% seen once. This material consisted of peripheral blood, taken 28 days after the second AZD1222 dose. This TCR was sampled from an adult who received the AZD1222 COVID-19 vaccine. V is TRBV15 and J is TRBJ1-2, with a possible D match to TRBD1 (5 bases). The CDR3 DNA follows: TGTGCCACCAGCAGAGGCAGGGTCGGGCGGGATGGCTACACCTTC. Protein product: CATSRGRVGRDGYTF.